Each of the 2 T cell receptor beta chains below was sequenced from the same sample in a study of T cell changes during pregnancy in multiple sclerosis. Assay: immunoSEQ multiplex PCR; the TCRdb copy retains only in-frame clones and omits some. The profile shows about 55,000 clones, less than 95% of them singletons. The sample in question was CD8+ T cells from peripheral blood mononuclear cells, obtained after pregnancy. Receptors were obtained from a female donor with multiple sclerosis, enrolled in a pregnancy study.

The rearrangement joins TRBV25-1 to TRBJ1-2; 7 nucleotides align to TRBD1. This CDR3 has 14 residues. Germline V gives CDR1 MGHDK, CDR2 SYGVNS. With V trimmed by 4 bases and J by 7 bases, 9 bases remained unmatched. The CDR3: CASSVLQGTSGYTF. The DNA for the CDR3 is TGTGCCAGCAGTGTTCTACAGGGGACGAGTGGCTACACCTTC.

The chain couples TRBV28 to TRBJ2-6; no clear D. CDR1 and CDR2 (germline): MDHEN, SYDVKM. The CDR3 is 14 amino acids. V dropped 4 bases and J dropped 0 bases, with 4 bases sitting between them. CDR3 amino acids: CASSSLSGANVLTF. Here the CDR3 DNA reads TGTGCCAGCAGTTCCCTCTCTGGGGCCAACGTCCTGACTTTC.